Listed here is a single TCR beta chain. The CDR3 spans 16 residues. In germline, CDR1 is MDHEN, CDR2 SYDVKM. The data were obtained in a study of CXCR3-negative and CXCR3-positive naive CD8 T cells. Through 5' RACE with UMI labels, the TRB cDNA libraries were prepared. TCRdb reanalyzed the 5' RACE reads, giving one entry per CDR3 protein sequence and no DNA. The sample table includes some 130,000 distinct CDR3 sequences. The sequence derives from a human donor in good health. Some clones in this sample may be carry-over from other donors' samples. The sequencing input was naive CXCR3- CD8+ T cells from blood. The subset is: CD45RO-CCR7+CD27+CD95- naive CD8+ T cells lacking CXCR3 (TNR3-). The V gene is TRBV28, the J gene TRBJ2-4; as DNA is missing, the TRBD2 call by TCRdb cannot be tested. The CDR3 protein is CASSPGLGAGENIQYF.